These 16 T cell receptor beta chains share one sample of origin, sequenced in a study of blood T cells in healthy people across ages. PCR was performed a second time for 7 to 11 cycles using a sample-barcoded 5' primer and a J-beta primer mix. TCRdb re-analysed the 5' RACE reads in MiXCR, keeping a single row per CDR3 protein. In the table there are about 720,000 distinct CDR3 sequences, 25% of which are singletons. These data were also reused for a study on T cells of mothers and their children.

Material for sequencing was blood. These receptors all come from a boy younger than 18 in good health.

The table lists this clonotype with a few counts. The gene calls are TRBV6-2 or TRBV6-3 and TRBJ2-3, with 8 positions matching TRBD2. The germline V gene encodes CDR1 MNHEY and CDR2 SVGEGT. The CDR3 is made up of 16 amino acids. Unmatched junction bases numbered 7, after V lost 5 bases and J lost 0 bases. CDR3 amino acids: CASSLQRGKSTDTQYF. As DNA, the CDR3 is TGTGCCAGCAGTCTTCAGCGGGGGAAGAGCACAGATACGCAGTATTTT.

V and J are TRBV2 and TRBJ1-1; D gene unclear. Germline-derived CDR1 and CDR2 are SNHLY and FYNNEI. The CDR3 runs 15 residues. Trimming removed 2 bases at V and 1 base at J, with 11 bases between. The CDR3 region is CASSELVGENTEAFF. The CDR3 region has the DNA TGTGCCAGCAGTGAATTGGTGGGAGAGAACACTGAAGCTTTCTTT.

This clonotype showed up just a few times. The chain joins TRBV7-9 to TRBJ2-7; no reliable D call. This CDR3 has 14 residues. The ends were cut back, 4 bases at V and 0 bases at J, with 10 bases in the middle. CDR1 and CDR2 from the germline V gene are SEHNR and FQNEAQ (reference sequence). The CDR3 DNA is TGTGCCAGCAGCTCGGGCCTCAACTCCTACGAGCAGTACTTC. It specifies CASSSGLNSYEQYF.

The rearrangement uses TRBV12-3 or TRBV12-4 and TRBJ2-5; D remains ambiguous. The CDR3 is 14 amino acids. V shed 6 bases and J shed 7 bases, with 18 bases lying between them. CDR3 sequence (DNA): TGTGCCAGCAGCCCGGTCTTCCAATCGGGGACCCAGTACTTC. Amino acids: CASSPVFQSGTQYF.

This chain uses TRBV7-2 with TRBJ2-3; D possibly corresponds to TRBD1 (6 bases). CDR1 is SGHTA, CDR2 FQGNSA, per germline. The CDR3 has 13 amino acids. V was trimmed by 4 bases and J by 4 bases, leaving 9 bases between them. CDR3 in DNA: TGTGCCAGCAGCTCGCCAGGGGCAGATACGCAGTATTTT. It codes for CASSSPGADTQYF.

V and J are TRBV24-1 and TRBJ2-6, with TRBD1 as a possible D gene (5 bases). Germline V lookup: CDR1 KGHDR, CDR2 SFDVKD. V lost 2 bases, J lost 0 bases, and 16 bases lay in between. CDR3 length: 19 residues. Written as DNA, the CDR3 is TGTGCCACCAGTGATTCCCGAAGGGGCCCTAGCTCTGGGGCCAACGTCCTGACTTTC. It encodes CATSDSRRGPSSGANVLTF.

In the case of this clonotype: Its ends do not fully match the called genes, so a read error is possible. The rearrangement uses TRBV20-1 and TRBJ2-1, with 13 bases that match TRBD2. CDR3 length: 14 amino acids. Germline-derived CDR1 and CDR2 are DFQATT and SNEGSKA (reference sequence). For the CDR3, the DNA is TGCAGTGCCAGGACTAGCGGGAGATACAACGAGCAGTTCTTC. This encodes CSARTSGRYNEQFF.

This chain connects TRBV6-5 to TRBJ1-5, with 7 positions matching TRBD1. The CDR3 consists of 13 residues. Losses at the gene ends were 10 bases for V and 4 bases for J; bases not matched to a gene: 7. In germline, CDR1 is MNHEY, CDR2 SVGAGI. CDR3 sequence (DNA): TGTGCCACCGGGGACAGTCAGAATCAGCCCCAGCATTTT. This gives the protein CATGDSQNQPQHF.

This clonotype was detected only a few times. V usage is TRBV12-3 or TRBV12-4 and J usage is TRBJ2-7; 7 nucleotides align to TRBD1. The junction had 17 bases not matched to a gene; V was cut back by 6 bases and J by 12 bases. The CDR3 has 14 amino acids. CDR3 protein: CASSLRDSQTPWYF. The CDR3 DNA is TGTGCCAGCAGCCTCCGGGACAGCCAGACCCCATGGTACTTC.

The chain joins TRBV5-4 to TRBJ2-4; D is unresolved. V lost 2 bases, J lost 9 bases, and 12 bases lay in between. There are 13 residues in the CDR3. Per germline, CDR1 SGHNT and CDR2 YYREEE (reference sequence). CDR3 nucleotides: TGTGCCAGCAGCTTTAGGGAATCATCCATTCAGTACTTC. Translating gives CASSFRESSIQYF.

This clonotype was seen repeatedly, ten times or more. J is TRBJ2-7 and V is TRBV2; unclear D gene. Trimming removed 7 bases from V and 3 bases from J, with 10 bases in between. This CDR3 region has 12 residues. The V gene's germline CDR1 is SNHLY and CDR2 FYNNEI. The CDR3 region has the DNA TGTGCCAGCATAGAGGCCGGCTACGAGCAGTACTTC. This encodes CASIEAGYEQYF.

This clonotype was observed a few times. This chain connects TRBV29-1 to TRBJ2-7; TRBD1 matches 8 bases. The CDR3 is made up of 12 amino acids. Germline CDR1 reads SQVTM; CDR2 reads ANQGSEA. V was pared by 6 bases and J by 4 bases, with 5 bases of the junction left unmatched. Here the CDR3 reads CSVGTGRYEQYF. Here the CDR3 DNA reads TGCAGCGTCGGGACAGGTCGATACGAGCAGTACTTC.

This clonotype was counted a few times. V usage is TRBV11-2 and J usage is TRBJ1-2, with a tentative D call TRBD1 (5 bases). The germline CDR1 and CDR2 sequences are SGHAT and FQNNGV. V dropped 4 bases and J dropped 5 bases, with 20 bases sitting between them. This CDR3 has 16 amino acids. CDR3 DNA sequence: TGTGCCAGCAGCTCAATCCGGGACTCTTACTTGTATGGCTACACCTTC. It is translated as CASSSIRDSYLYGYTF. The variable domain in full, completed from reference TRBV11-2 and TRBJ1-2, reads EAGVAQSPRYKIIEKRQSVAFWCNPISGHATLYWYQQILGQGPKLLIQFQNNGVVDDSQLPKDRFSAERLKGVDSTLKIQPAKLEDSAVYLCASSSIRDSYLYGYTFGSGTRLTVV.

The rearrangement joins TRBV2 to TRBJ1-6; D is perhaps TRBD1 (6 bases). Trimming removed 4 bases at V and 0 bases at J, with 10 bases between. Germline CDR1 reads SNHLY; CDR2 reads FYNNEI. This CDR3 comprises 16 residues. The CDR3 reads CASSGDTSSYNSPLHF. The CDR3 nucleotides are TGTGCCAGCAGTGGGGACACGAGCTCCTATAATTCACCCCTCCACTTT.

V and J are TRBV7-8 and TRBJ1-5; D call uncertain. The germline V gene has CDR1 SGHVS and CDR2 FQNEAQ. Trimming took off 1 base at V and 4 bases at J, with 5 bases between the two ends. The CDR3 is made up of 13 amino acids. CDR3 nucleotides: TGTGCCAGCAGCTTAGTTCAGAATCAGCCCCAGCATTTT. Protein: CASSLVQNQPQHF.

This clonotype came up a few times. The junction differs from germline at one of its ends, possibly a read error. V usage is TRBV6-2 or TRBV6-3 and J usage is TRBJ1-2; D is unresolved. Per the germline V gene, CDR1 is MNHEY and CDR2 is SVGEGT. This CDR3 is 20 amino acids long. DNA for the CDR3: TGTGCCAGCAGTTATGCTCTCGTTGATCGGGATTATCGAGCTATCTATGACTACACCTTC. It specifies CASSYALVDRDYRAIYDYTF.